What follows is one T cell receptor beta chain and its context. The data derive from a study of OX40 agonist ivuxolimab in advanced cancers. From germline, CDR1 is MGHDK and CDR2 SYGVNS. The CDR3 is 15 residues long. The V and J ends lost 2 bases and 6 bases, in that order; junction bases with no gene match: 8. The assay was immunoSEQ multiplex PCR, and TCRdb's table has in-frame clones only and misses some. The table records roughly 150,000 clones, roughly 94% of them present only once. The starting material was CD4+ or CD8+ T cells sorted from blood, obtained in a trial of the OX40 agonist ivuxolimab. This chain joins TRBV25-1 and TRBJ2-7, with TRBD1 matching 9 bases. This clonotype was sampled from an adult with an advanced solid tumor such as melanoma, head and neck, liver or kidney cancer. This CDR3 is CASSERRQGVSEQYF. CDR3 nucleotides: TGTGCCAGCAGTGAACGGCGACAGGGGGTTTCCGAGCAGTACTTC.